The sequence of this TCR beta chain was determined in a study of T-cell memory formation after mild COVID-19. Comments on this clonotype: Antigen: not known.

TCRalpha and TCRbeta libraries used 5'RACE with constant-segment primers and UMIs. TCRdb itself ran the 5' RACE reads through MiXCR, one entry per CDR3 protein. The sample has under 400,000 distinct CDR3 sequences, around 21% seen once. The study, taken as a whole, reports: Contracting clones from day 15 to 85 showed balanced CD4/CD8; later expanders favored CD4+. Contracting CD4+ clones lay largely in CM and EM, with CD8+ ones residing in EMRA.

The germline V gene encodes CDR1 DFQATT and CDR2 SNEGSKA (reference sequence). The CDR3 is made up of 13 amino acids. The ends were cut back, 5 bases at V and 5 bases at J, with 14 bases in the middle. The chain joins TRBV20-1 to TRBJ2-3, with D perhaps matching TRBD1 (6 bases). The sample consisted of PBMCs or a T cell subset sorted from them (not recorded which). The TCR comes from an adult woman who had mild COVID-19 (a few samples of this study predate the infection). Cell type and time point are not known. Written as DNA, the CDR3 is TGCAGTGCTCCACAGGGAGTTGGAGATACGCAGTATTTT. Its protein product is CSAPQGVGDTQYF.